This is a list of T cell receptor beta chains from one sample in a study of cytotoxic CD8 clonotypes in ibrutinib-treated CLL. Sequencing used immunoSEQ multiplex PCR; TCRdb keeps in-frame clones, though not all of them. The sample lists over 120,000 clones, 70% to 90% occurring once. Here the sequenced sample was PBMCs, taken after 36 months of ibrutinib treatment. The source of these receptors is a human donor with chronic lymphocytic leukemia. CDR3s leave out the opening cysteine and the closing phenylalanine or tryptophan. Each record gives: clone size, D gene, V gene, CDR3 protein. A D gene is named only where the DNA matches it firmly. Size values are once, few and many counts, or a class for expanded clones, and some rows have none.

clone_size: .; d_call: TRBD1; v_call: TRBV11-3; cdr3_aa: ASSSGQADTDTQY
clone_size: .; d_call: .; v_call: TRBV27; cdr3_aa: ASSLSQGREKLF
clone_size: few; d_call: .; v_call: TRBV20-1; cdr3_aa: RVGDNYGYT
clone_size: .; d_call: .; v_call: TRBV5-4; cdr3_aa: ASSPRSLETQY
clone_size: .; d_call: .; v_call: TRBV12-2; cdr3_aa: ASRLATLAADPTYEQY
clone_size: .; d_call: .; v_call: TRBV19; cdr3_aa: ASMVNTRGHQPQH
clone_size: .; d_call: TRBD2; v_call: TRBV5-1; cdr3_aa: ASSFEGGPRETQY
clone_size: .; d_call: .; v_call: TRBV9; cdr3_aa: ASSESVADTQY
clone_size: .; d_call: .; v_call: TRBV28; cdr3_aa: ASSDGGGFNQPQH
clone_size: .; d_call: .; v_call: TRBV6-5; cdr3_aa: ASSYSGEQY
clone_size: .; d_call: .; v_call: TRBV4-1; cdr3_aa: ASSQFRLTGRSGNTIY
clone_size: .; d_call: .; v_call: TRBV7-9; cdr3_aa: ASSFDLHTGELF
clone_size: .; d_call: .; v_call: TRBV4-1; cdr3_aa: ASSRSVAHGVAGELF